The next 11 T cell receptor beta chains were all read from a single sample in a study of T-cell reconstitution after alpha-beta-depleted transplantation in children. Preparation of the TCRbeta library was carried out with unique molecular identifiers. One entry per CDR3 protein results from TCRdb running MiXCR on the PCR reads. There are roughly 340,000 distinct CDR3 sequences in the sample; about a sixth occur only once, and about 41% lies in the top ten. The starting material was PBMCs, mostly from graft donor cells, obtained 360 days after TCRalphabeta/CD19-depleted stem cell transplant. The source is a male patient aged 2-15 years who had a stem cell transplant for acute lymphoblastic leukemia, so the T cells may come from the graft donor.

This clonotype was detected only a few times. V is TRBV12-3 or TRBV12-4 and J is TRBJ1-1; possible D gene TRBD1, 6 bases. Deletions cut 2 bases from V and 0 bases from J, with 10 bases between. The CDR3 consists of 15 residues. The CDR3 coding sequence is TGTGCCAGCAGTTTATGGACAGTCATGAACACTGAAGCTTTCTTT. It is translated as CASSLWTVMNTEAFF.

This clonotype was seen at least ten times. The CDR3 region has the DNA TGTGCCAGCCGCGACCGGGCCTGGGGGCAGTTCTTC. It translates to CASRDRAWGQFF. The chain carries TRBV12-3 or TRBV12-4 and TRBJ2-1; no reliable D call. Deletions cut 8 bases from V and 12 bases from J, with 17 bases between. The CDR3 extends over 12 amino acids.

The V gene is TRBV4-3, the J gene TRBJ2-7; D tentatively reads TRBD1 or TRBD2 (5 bases each). Germline-derived CDR1 and CDR2 are LGHNA and YSLEER. The CDR3 length is 13 residues. The ends were cut back, 3 bases at V and 3 bases at J, with 9 bases in the middle. CDR3 bases: TGCGCCAGCAGCCAGCAGGGAGACTACGAGCAGTACTTC. This translates into CASSQQGDYEQYF.

This clonotype was observed a handful of times. This chain connects TRBV12-3 or TRBV12-4 to TRBJ2-1; D gene unclear. This CDR3 has 15 residues. The V and J ends lost 7 bases and 9 bases respectively, with 22 bases between them. The CDR3 sequence is CASNHLVIGSIEQFF. Here the CDR3 DNA reads TGTGCCAGCAACCACCTGGTAATCGGCAGTATTGAGCAGTTCTTC.

This chain joins TRBV20-1 and TRBJ2-1; either TRBD1 or TRBD2 may fit D (5 bases each). Germline CDR1 and CDR2: DFQATT and SNEGSKA (reference sequence). The ends were cut back, 6 bases at V and 8 bases at J, with 14 bases in the middle. The CDR3 is made up of 12 amino acids. CDR3 DNA: TGCAGTGCGTCGGGACCGCAGGATGAGCAGTTCTTC. It yields the protein CSASGPQDEQFF.

The chain uses TRBV24-1 and TRBJ2-1, with 9 positions matching TRBD1. The CDR3 loop spans 19 amino acids. J lost 7 bases, V lost 1 base, and 16 bases had no gene match. In germline, CDR1 is KGHDR, CDR2 SFDVKD. CDR3 sequence: CATSDFPNPGTGRGNEQFF. CDR3 nucleotide sequence: TGTGCCACCAGTGATTTTCCCAACCCCGGGACAGGGCGAGGTAATGAGCAGTTCTTC.

This clonotype was observed a few times. The chain employs TRBV10-3 and TRBJ2-2; D is undetermined. Trimming took 7 bases from V and 0 from J, leaving 9 bases between them. The CDR3 is 14 amino acids. Germline V gives CDR1 ENHRY, CDR2 SYGVKD. The CDR3: CAIKLSANTGELFF. CDR3 nucleotide sequence: TGTGCCATCAAGTTAAGCGCGAACACCGGGGAGCTGTTTTTT.

The genes are TRBV27 and TRBJ2-3, with TRBD2 as a possible D gene (5 bases). This CDR3 spans 14 amino acids. Germline-derived CDR1 and CDR2 are MNHEY and SMNVEV (reference sequence). Trimming removed 6 bases from V and 5 bases from J, with 15 bases in between. CDR3 DNA sequence: TGTGCCAGCAGCGTGGGCAGTGGGAGAGATACGCAGTATTTT. It codes for CASSVGSGRDTQYF.

The chain is built from TRBV5-6 and TRBJ2-5; D tentatively reads TRBD1 or TRBD2 (5 bases each). The CDR3 sequence is 16 residues long. Looked up from germline, CDR1 is SGHDT and CDR2 is YYEEEE. V was cut by 0 bases and J by 3 bases, with 15 bases left in between. The chain's CDR3 is CASSLGLGVAKETQYF. The CDR3 DNA sequence: TGTGCCAGCAGCTTGGGGTTGGGGGTCGCAAAAGAGACCCAGTACTTC.

At least ten counts were recorded for this clonotype. The chain links TRBV5-6 to TRBJ2-4; 7 bases are a match to TRBD2. J was trimmed by 2 bases and V by 2 bases; bases with no gene match: 7. Germline CDR1 and CDR2: SGHDT and YYEEEE. The CDR3 length is 16 residues. Here the CDR3 reads CASSFGGSSTKNIQYF. DNA for the CDR3: TGTGCCAGCAGCTTTGGCGGGAGCTCGACCAAAAACATTCAGTACTTC.

The chain combines TRBV6-2 or TRBV6-3 with TRBJ2-5, with D possibly matching TRBD2 (5 bases). V was cut by 6 bases and J by 10 bases, with 12 bases left in between. Germline-derived CDR1 and CDR2 are MNHEY and SVGEGT. The CDR3 has 11 residues. CDR3 coding DNA: TGTGCCAGCAGGGGAGCCCTGGGCCAGTACTTC. Translating gives CASRGALGQYF.